One and the same sample provided the 30 T cell receptor beta chains below, sequenced in a study of CD8 T cell repertoires and HIV-1 epitope variants. The repertoire was sequenced with immunoSEQ multiplex PCR; TCRdb's copy has only in-frame clones and lacks some. The sample shows some 6,500 clones, nearly 70% of them seen only once. No antigens are known for them. The sample was cultured CD8+ T cells derived from PBMCs. Receptor source: a male donor with HIV.

This chain links TRBV6-5 with TRBJ1-1, with 7 nucleotides matching TRBD1. The germline V gene encodes CDR1 MNHEY and CDR2 SVGAGI. J gave up 4 bases and V 2 bases, and 1 base lay outside the gene matches. This CDR3 comprises 13 residues. This chain's CDR3 is CASSYEGATEAFF. The CDR3 DNA follows: TGTGCCAGCAGTTACGAGGGGGCCACTGAAGCTTTCTTT.

The chain combines TRBV4-2 with TRBJ2-1; 10 bases are shared with TRBD2. The J segment lost 6 bases and the V segment lost 0 bases, leaving 11 bases of the junction unmatched. The length of the CDR3 is 18 residues. Germline V gene lookup returns CDR1 LGHNA and CDR2 YNFKEQ. The CDR3 coding sequence is TGTGCCAGCAGCCAAGAGGGGCCAGACACTAGCGGGGCCAATGAGCAGTTCTTC. Its translation is CASSQEGPDTSGANEQFF.

The chain carries TRBV7-8 and TRBJ2-5; tentative D call: TRBD1 (5 bases). CDR1 SGHVS and CDR2 FQNEAQ come from the germline V gene. The CDR3 has 18 residues. Trimming pared 5 bases from V and 2 bases from J, leaving 24 bases between. The DNA for the CDR3 is TGTGCCAGCAGCGACCTCCCGGAAGAGAAGACAGCTCAAGAGACCCAGTACTTC. Residues: CASSDLPEEKTAQETQYF.

The genes are TRBV11-2 and TRBJ2-2; 10 bases match TRBD2. The CDR3 is 16 amino acids. Germline V lookup: CDR1 SGHAT, CDR2 FQNNGV. Unmatched junction bases numbered 8, after V lost 5 bases and J lost 5 bases. CDR3 amino acids: CASSRPGLAETGELFF. In DNA form, the CDR3 reads TGTGCCAGCAGCCGTCCCGGACTAGCGGAAACCGGGGAGCTGTTTTTT.

The V and J genes are TRBV7-6 and TRBJ2-4; D may correspond to TRBD1 or TRBD2 (5 bases each). The CDR3 sequence is 13 residues long. Germline assignment: CDR1 SGHVS and CDR2 FNYEAQ. V dropped 1 base and J dropped 5 bases, with 6 bases sitting between them. CDR3 residues: CASSLGGENIQYF. CDR3 in DNA: TGTGCCAGCAGCTTAGGAGGGGAAAACATTCAGTACTTC.

The table lists this clone with a count of one. This chain joins TRBV6-4 and TRBJ2-3; the D is unclear. V lost 7 bases and J 2 bases, leaving 19 bases between the germline ends. Germline CDR1 is MRHNA and CDR2 is SNTAGT. This CDR3 is 16 amino acids long. The CDR3, as DNA: TGTGCCAGCACGTCGAAAACACGGTCCTTCACAGATACGCAGTATTTT. Its protein product is CASTSKTRSFTDTQYF.

The V gene is TRBV9, the J gene TRBJ2-7; D is uncertain. This CDR3 is built from 13 residues. Between the trimmed V and J ends, which lost 0 bases and 1 base, there was a span of 5 bases. Germline V gives CDR1 SGDLS, CDR2 YYNGEE. CDR3 sequence: CASSVEGSYEQYF. CDR3 bases: TGTGCCAGCAGCGTAGAAGGGTCCTACGAGCAGTACTTC.

The chain combines TRBV5-8 with TRBJ1-2; D possibly corresponds to TRBD1 (6 bases). CDR1 is SGHTS, CDR2 YDEGEE, per germline. V gave up 3 bases and J gave up 3 bases, with 15 bases separating them. The CDR3 sequence is 15 residues long. The CDR3 coding sequence is TGTGCCAGCAGCTCGGAGGGGGATCTGCACTATGGCTACACCTTC. It is translated as CASSSEGDLHYGYTF.

V usage is TRBV6-4 and J usage is TRBJ2-1, with TRBD2 matching 10 bases. The CDR3 consists of 15 residues. Germline CDR1 MRHNA, CDR2 SNTAGT. Unmatched junction bases numbered 7, after V lost 3 bases and J lost 8 bases. The CDR3 nucleotides read TGTGCCAGCAGTGAAACTAGCGGGGACCAGGATGAGCAGTTCTTC. This codes for CASSETSGDQDEQFF.

This clone appeared a few times. CDR3 nucleotide sequence: TGTGCCAGCAGTCCCGGGTGGGGCACTGAAGCTTTCTTT. Translating it yields CASSPGWGTEAFF. The rearrangement links TRBV6-5 to TRBJ1-1; D unresolved. This CDR3 comprises 13 residues. V shed 5 bases and J shed 4 bases, with 11 bases lying between them. The germline V gene has CDR1 MNHEY and CDR2 SVGAGI.

Only one count was recorded for this clone. V gene TRBV4-3 combines with J gene TRBJ1-1; 8 nucleotides match TRBD1. CDR1 and CDR2 from the germline V gene are LGHNA and YSLEER. Trimming cost V 4 bases and J 8 bases; bases outside gene matches: 6. This CDR3 region has 13 residues. CDR3 sequence: CASSRLQGEEAFF. CDR3 nucleotides: TGCGCCAGCAGCCGTTTACAGGGGGAGGAAGCTTTCTTT.

The chain combines TRBV6-5 with TRBJ2-5; D gene uncertain. Looked up from germline, CDR1 is MNHEY and CDR2 is SVGAGI. Trimming left V 3 bases short and J 5 bases short, with 4 bases between. CDR3 length: 11 amino acids. The CDR3 protein is CASSYGETQYF. Written as DNA, the CDR3 is TGTGCCAGCAGTTATGGGGAGACCCAGTACTTC.

CDR3 in DNA: TGTGCCAGCAGCTTGGGGACAGGACAAGAGACCCAGTACTTC. Protein sequence: CASSLGTGQETQYF. J is TRBJ2-5 and V is TRBV11-3; 8 bases match TRBD1. CDR3 length equals 14 residues. The germline V gene encodes CDR1 SGHNT and CDR2 YENEEA. The J segment lost 2 bases and the V segment lost 3 bases, leaving 2 bases of the junction unmatched.

The rearrangement uses TRBV7-8 and TRBJ2-2; the match to TRBD1 covers 9 bases. V shed 5 bases, J shed 2 bases, and the junction held 9 bases outside the gene matches. CDR1 is SGHVS and CDR2 is FQNEAQ in the germline V gene. CDR3 length: 17 residues. DNA of the CDR3: TGTGCCAGCAGCCCATCGGGACAGGGAATCAACACCGGGGAGCTGTTTTTT. Amino acid sequence: CASSPSGQGINTGELFF.

The CDR3 region is CASSPRDIYNEQFF. CDR3 nucleotides: TGTGCCAGCAGCCCTAGGGACATCTACAATGAGCAGTTCTTC. The chain employs TRBV9 and TRBJ2-1; D is perhaps TRBD1 (6 bases). The CDR3 is 14 amino acids. Germline loops: CDR1 SGDLS, CDR2 YYNGEE. V lost 4 bases and J lost 3, with 11 bases in between.

This rearrangement joins TRBV4-1 to TRBJ1-5, with D possibly matching TRBD1 (6 bases). V lost 3 bases, J lost 0 bases, and 15 bases lay in between. Looked up from germline, CDR1 is MGHRA and CDR2 is YSYEKL. CDR3 length: 17 amino acids. DNA for the CDR3: TGCGCCAGCAGCCAGATATCAGGGGCGGATAGCAATCAGCCCCAGCATTTT. Its protein product is CASSQISGADSNQPQHF.

This chain joins TRBV28 and TRBJ2-1; 8 bases map to TRBD2. The V gene's germline CDR1 is MDHEN and CDR2 SYDVKM. V was clipped by 1 base and J by 10 bases; unmatched bases: 6. CDR3 length equals 14 residues. CDR3 protein: CASSLSRGAMEQFF. The CDR3 nucleotides are TGTGCCAGCAGTTTATCGCGGGGGGCTATGGAGCAGTTCTTC.

The chain employs TRBV19 and TRBJ1-1; the D gene is possibly TRBD1 (6 bases). The CDR3 has 14 residues. V lost 9 bases and J lost 0, with 14 bases in between. Germline V lookup: CDR1 LNHDA, CDR2 SQIVND (reference sequence). The CDR3 nucleotides are TGTGCCAGCCAAGTTACAGGGATGAACACTGAAGCTTTCTTT. Translated: CASQVTGMNTEAFF.

The chain is built from TRBV15 and TRBJ2-1; D might be TRBD2 (5 bases). Trimming took off 8 bases at V and 2 bases at J, with 16 bases between the two ends. CDR1 LNHNV and CDR2 YYDKDF come from the germline V gene (reference sequence). The CDR3 extends over 15 amino acids. In DNA, the CDR3 is TGTGCCACCGCGGAGGCGACTTGGACCTACAATGAGCAGTTCTTC. Translating it yields CATAEATWTYNEQFF. The entire variable domain, with the rest obtained from reference TRBV15 and TRBJ2-1, is as follows: DAMVIQNPRYQVTQFGKPVTLSCSQTLNHNVMYWYQQKSSQAPKLLFHYYDKDFNNEADTPDNFQSRRPNTSFCFLDIRSPGLGDTAMYLCATAEATWTYNEQFFGPGTRLTVL.

This CDR3 is CAGQTVPQETQYF. The CDR3 DNA reads as TGTGCCGGACAGACGGTTCCTCAAGAGACCCAGTACTTC. The V and J genes are TRBV7-9 and TRBJ2-5; D is possibly TRBD1 (6 bases). This CDR3 contains 13 residues. V was shortened by 11 bases and J by 2 bases, with 15 bases between the two germline ends. Germline CDR1 and CDR2: SEHNR and FQNEAQ (reference sequence).

V is TRBV7-9 and J is TRBJ1-5, with 8 bases aligning to TRBD1. CDR1 and CDR2 from the germline V gene are SEHNR and FQNEAQ (reference sequence). With 5 bases clipped from V and 3 bases from J, the junction kept 6 bases outside the gene matches. CDR3 size: 15 residues. CDR3: CASSLTGDPNQPQHF. The CDR3 nucleotides are TGTGCCAGCAGCCTGACAGGGGACCCCAATCAGCCCCAGCATTTT.

The chain couples TRBV2 to TRBJ2-7, with unresolved D. V gave up 1 base and J gave up 2 bases, with 9 bases separating them. Germline CDR1 is SNHLY and CDR2 is FYNNEI. This CDR3 has 14 amino acids. The CDR3: CASSEDWQTYEQYF. The CDR3, as DNA: TGTGCCAGCAGTGAAGACTGGCAAACCTACGAGCAGTACTTC.

The gene calls are TRBV5-6 and TRBJ2-7, with TRBD1 identical over 8 bases. Germline CDR1 is SGHDT and CDR2 is YYEEEE. This CDR3 region has 14 residues. Germline trimming cut 4 bases from V and 2 bases from J; bases unmatched to any gene: 5. CDR3 residues: CASSGGQAPYEQYF. CDR3 nucleotide sequence: TGTGCCAGCAGCGGGGGACAGGCCCCCTACGAGCAGTACTTC.

The chain combines TRBV14 with TRBJ2-7, with 13 bases that match TRBD2. CDR1 and CDR2 (germline): SGHDN, FVKESK. This CDR3 contains 17 residues. With V trimmed by 4 bases and J by 3 bases, 9 bases remained unmatched. CDR3 sequence (DNA): TGTGCCAGCAGCCCATCCCTTACTAGCGGGAGGGACTACGAGCAGTACTTC. Protein product: CASSPSLTSGRDYEQYF.

This clone counts as medium-sized (0.01 to 0.1%). The rearrangement links TRBV2 to TRBJ2-1; 8 bases agree with TRBD2. CDR3 length: 14 residues. CDR1 SNHLY and CDR2 FYNNEI come from the germline V gene. Trimming cost V 6 bases and J 8 bases; bases outside gene matches: 9. The CDR3 spells CASSNSGMNDEQFF. CDR3 sequence (DNA): TGTGCCAGCAGCAATAGCGGGATGAACGATGAGCAGTTCTTC.

This clone came up a few times. This chain links TRBV28 with TRBJ2-7; D unresolved. Germline V gene sequence: CDR1 MDHEN, CDR2 SYDVKM. This CDR3 region has 14 residues. V was trimmed by 4 bases and J by 2 bases, leaving 12 bases between them. The CDR3 region has the DNA TGTGCCAGCAGTTCAGATGTCTCGGCCTACGAGCAGTACTTC. Encoded protein: CASSSDVSAYEQYF.

The chain carries TRBV6-5 and TRBJ1-2, with D tentatively TRBD1 (6 bases). In germline, CDR1 is MNHEY, CDR2 SVGAGI. V was clipped by 6 bases and J by 1 base, with 15 bases between them. This CDR3 region has 15 residues. CDR3 protein: CASSQTGFDNYGYTF. The CDR3 DNA sequence: TGTGCCAGCAGCCAAACAGGGTTCGATAACTATGGCTACACCTTC.

This rearrangement joins TRBV2 to TRBJ2-7, with 9 bases lining up with TRBD1. This CDR3 contains 15 residues. With 3 bases clipped from V and 5 bases from J, the junction kept 8 bases outside the gene matches. Germline CDR1 and CDR2: SNHLY and FYNNEI. The CDR3 DNA is TGTGCCAGCAGTGAGGCGTTCGGGACAGGGAACGAGCAGTACTTC. It specifies CASSEAFGTGNEQYF.

J is TRBJ2-7 and V is TRBV6-5, with 7 bases identical to TRBD1. In germline, CDR1 is MNHEY, CDR2 SVGAGI. This CDR3 has 15 residues. V shed 6 bases and J 2 bases; nucleotides not matched to a gene: 10. The DNA for the CDR3 is TGTGCCAGCAGCCTGACAGGGTCATTTACCTACGAGCAGTACTTC. It is translated as CASSLTGSFTYEQYF.

Worth noting for this clone: In the same sample, other DNA sequences code for this CDR3. V and J are TRBV5-6 and TRBJ2-7; D not certain. The CDR3 spans 13 residues. The V end was cut by 0 bases, the J end by 0 bases, with 4 bases between. Germline loops: CDR1 SGHDT, CDR2 YYEEEE. The CDR3 bases are TGTGCCAGCAGCTTGGGAAGCTCCTACGAGCAGTACTTC. Encoded protein: CASSLGSSYEQYF.